What follows are 30 T cell receptor beta chains derived from one specimen sequenced in a study of blood T cell repertoires in COVID-19. Libraries were prepared by immunoSEQ multiplex PCR; TCRdb keeps only in-frame clonotypes and omits some of them. The table has 70,000 or so clones, 65% to 85% seen once. Sequencing was done on a sample of peripheral blood. The origin of the receptors is a man aged 55-75 years with COVID-19, enrolled during active disease.

V gene TRBV29-1 combines with J gene TRBJ2-7; 7 bases align to TRBD1. CDR1 is SQVTM, CDR2 ANQGSEA, per germline. This CDR3 spans 13 amino acids. The CDR3 loop is CTPPRDSTYEQYF. CDR3 nucleotide sequence: TGCACCCCCCCTCGGGACAGTACCTACGAGCAGTACTTC.

V is TRBV6-2 or TRBV6-3 and J is TRBJ1-2; 7 bases match TRBD1. This CDR3 is built from 15 residues. Looked up from germline, CDR1 is MNHEY and CDR2 is SVGEGT. After removal of 5 bases from V and 1 base from J, the junction contained 7 bases not matched to a gene. The CDR3 nucleotides read TGTGCCAGCAGTGATGGGGACAGTATTAACTATGGCTACACCTTC. Encoded protein: CASSDGDSINYGYTF.

The chain links TRBV5-1 to TRBJ2-7; maybe TRBD2 (5 bases). This CDR3 region has 13 residues. Germline lookup yields CDR1 SGHRS and CDR2 YFSETQ. V was cut by 3 bases and J by 0 bases, with 7 bases left in between. The CDR3 region is CASSSGDSYEQYF. Here the CDR3 DNA reads TGCGCCAGCAGCTCCGGGGACTCCTACGAGCAGTACTTC. Combining the CDR3 with reference TRBV5-1 and TRBJ2-7 gives the whole variable domain KAGVTQTPRYLIKTRGQQVTLSCSPISGHRSVSWYQQTPGQGLQFLFEYFSETQRNKGNFPGRFSGRQFSNSRSEMNVSTLELGDSALYLCASSSGDSYEQYFGPGTRLTVT.

The V call is TRBV3-1 (or the pseudogene TRBV3-2), the J call TRBJ2-7, with 8 bases that match TRBD1. Germline V lookup: CDR1 LGHDT, CDR2 YNNKEL (reference sequence). The V and J ends lost 3 bases and 6 bases, in that order; junction bases with no gene match: 1. The CDR3 is made up of 12 amino acids. CDR3 protein: CASSHDRGEQYF. In DNA, the CDR3 is TGTGCCAGCAGCCACGACAGGGGCGAGCAGTACTTC.

The CDR3 coding sequence is TGTGCCAGCAAGGTAAAGGGGTCAGGGGCCAACGTCCTGACTTTC. Translated, it gives CASKVKGSGANVLTF. The chain combines TRBV6-5 with TRBJ2-6; TRBD1 is a possible D gene (5 bases). CDR1 and CDR2 (germline): MNHEY, SVGAGI. This CDR3 region has 15 residues. Trimming pared 7 bases from V and 4 bases from J, leaving 14 bases between.

The J gene is TRBJ2-5, the V gene TRBV10-3, with a tentative D call TRBD1 (5 bases). Per germline, CDR1 ENHRY and CDR2 SYGVKD. This CDR3 comprises 14 residues. V lost 2 bases, J lost 5 bases, and 12 bases lay in between. The DNA of the CDR3 is TGTGCCATCAGTGAGGCACACCCAGGGGAGACCCAGTACTTC. It is translated as CAISEAHPGETQYF.

This sequence joins TRBV11-3 and TRBJ2-5, with D possibly being TRBD2 (5 bases). Germline V gene data show CDR1 as SGHNT and CDR2 as YENEEA. V was cut by 0 bases and J by 5 bases, with 13 bases left in between. This CDR3 contains 15 residues. The CDR3 nucleotides read TGTGCCAGCAGCTTAGATCGTGGGAGTCAGGAGACCCAGTACTTC. Protein product: CASSLDRGSQETQYF.

This clone was picked up one time. V and J are TRBV2 and TRBJ1-4, with 8 positions matching TRBD1. Germline CDR1 reads SNHLY; CDR2 reads FYNNEI. Trimming took 3 bases from V and 8 from J; bases not matched to a gene: 11. This CDR3 spans 16 amino acids. As DNA, the CDR3 is TGTGCCAGCAGTGAGAGGGCAGGGGGCGCAGGCGAAAAACTGTTTTTT. Amino acids: CASSERAGGAGEKLFF.

The J gene is TRBJ2-5, the V gene TRBV6-6; D uncertain. This CDR3 spans 13 amino acids. V lost 5 bases and J lost 3, with 10 bases in between. Germline-derived CDR1 and CDR2 are MNHNY and SVGAGI (reference sequence). The CDR3 sequence is CASSTRGEETQYF. The CDR3 region has the DNA TGTGCCAGCAGTACCCGAGGAGAAGAGACCCAGTACTTC.

J is TRBJ2-7 and V is TRBV5-1, with 7 bases aligning to TRBD1. There are 16 residues in the CDR3. Germline-derived CDR1 and CDR2 are SGHRS and YFSETQ. V lost 0 bases, J lost 2 bases, and 8 bases stayed unmatched. CDR3 amino acids: CASSLAGTAITYEQYF. The CDR3 region has the DNA TGCGCCAGCAGCTTGGCCGGGACAGCAATAACCTACGAGCAGTACTTC.

The chain uses TRBV4-1 and TRBJ1-6; possibly TRBD1 for D (6 bases). This CDR3 contains 14 residues. The germline V gene encodes CDR1 MGHRA and CDR2 YSYEKL. V dropped 0 bases and J dropped 6 bases, with 6 bases sitting between them. DNA of the CDR3: TGCGCCAGCAGCCAAGACAGGGGTAATTCACCCCTCCACTTT. Protein sequence: CASSQDRGNSPLHF.

The chain carries TRBV27 and TRBJ2-7; 7 bases are a match to TRBD1. Germline V gene data show CDR1 as MNHEY and CDR2 as SMNVEV (reference sequence). The CDR3 loop spans 16 amino acids. The trim removed 0 bases at V and 3 bases at J, leaving 8 bases unmatched. In DNA form, the CDR3 reads TGTGCCAGCAGTTTATCGAGGGGGCGCAGCATCTACGAGCAGTACTTC. It specifies CASSLSRGRSIYEQYF.

This chain uses TRBV27 with TRBJ2-1; 14 bases match TRBD2. V gave up 7 bases and J gave up 9 bases; unmatched junction bases: 5. This CDR3 comprises 14 residues. From germline, CDR1 is MNHEY and CDR2 SMNVEV (reference sequence). Written as DNA, the CDR3 is TGTGCCAGCAAGGGACTAGCGGGAGTCGGTGAGCAGTTCTTC. This translates into CASKGLAGVGEQFF.

V usage is TRBV13 and J usage is TRBJ2-3; D may be TRBD2 (6 bases). The germline V gene has CDR1 PRHDT and CDR2 FYEKMQ (reference sequence). Trimming stripped 5 bases from V and 2 bases from J, with 20 bases between. This CDR3 region has 17 residues. The CDR3 reads CASSPPGGEALTDTQYF. The CDR3 coding sequence is TGTGCCAGCAGCCCCCCGGGCGGGGAAGCCCTCACAGATACGCAGTATTTT.

The chain has TRBV14 and TRBJ2-4; D may be TRBD2 (7 bases). The germline gives CDR1 SGHDN, CDR2 FVKESK. There are 15 residues in the CDR3. V was trimmed by 0 bases and J by 6 bases, leaving 12 bases between them. In nucleotides, the CDR3 is TGTGCCAGCAGCCAAGATCTTAGGGGGGGAAACATTCAGTACTTC. The encoded protein is CASSQDLRGGNIQYF.

This clone was observed a few times. V gene TRBV10-2 combines with J gene TRBJ2-2, with a tentative D call TRBD2 (6 bases). Germline loops: CDR1 WSHSY, CDR2 SAAADI. The CDR3 is made up of 14 amino acids. V was trimmed by 8 bases and J by 2 bases, leaving 12 bases between them. CDR3 DNA: TGCGCCAGCGGAGGGTACTACAACACCGGGGAGCTGTTTTTT. This encodes CASGGYYNTGELFF.

This clone was seen once. The chain has TRBV7-6 and TRBJ1-1; no clear D. This CDR3 has 17 residues. Germline values: CDR1 SGHVS, CDR2 FNYEAQ. V was trimmed by 0 bases and J by 3 bases, leaving 17 bases between them. The CDR3 sequence is CASSLALAGTWDTEAFF. The CDR3 DNA reads TGTGCCAGCAGCTTAGCGTTGGCAGGAACATGGGACACTGAAGCTTTCTTT.

V is TRBV6-2 or TRBV6-3 and J is TRBJ2-7, with TRBD1 identical over 10 bases. After removal of 2 bases from V and 0 bases from J, the junction contained 7 bases not matched to a gene. The CDR3 covers 17 residues. Germline V CDR1 and CDR2: MNHEY, SVGEGT. CDR3 sequence (DNA): TGTGCCAGCAGTTACACCCCGGGACAGGGGAGCTCCTACGAGCAGTACTTC. Amino acid sequence: CASSYTPGQGSSYEQYF.

The table lists this clone with a count of one. The chain recombines TRBV27 with TRBJ1-2; 7 bases line up with TRBD1. The germline V gene encodes CDR1 MNHEY and CDR2 SMNVEV (reference sequence). With 7 bases clipped from V and 1 base from J, the junction kept 6 bases outside the gene matches. This CDR3 contains 14 residues. The CDR3 here is CASKGAGGNYGYTF. Here the CDR3 DNA reads TGTGCCAGCAAGGGGGCGGGGGGTAACTATGGCTACACCTTC.

The gene calls are TRBV30 and TRBJ2-1, with 14 bases identical to TRBD2. Germline V gene data show CDR1 as GTSNPN and CDR2 as SVGIG (reference sequence). The length of the CDR3 is 21 residues. Trimming cost V 5 bases and J 3 bases; bases outside gene matches: 21. This CDR3 reads CAWRRTTSGGVTGKLYNEQFF. The CDR3 DNA is TGTGCCTGGCGCCGAACGACTAGCGGGGGGGTTACGGGTAAACTCTACAATGAGCAGTTCTTC.

This CDR3 is CASSRVASAYEQYF. The CDR3 DNA reads TGTGCCAGCAGCCGGGTGGCTAGCGCTTACGAGCAGTACTTC. The gene calls are TRBV11-2 and TRBJ2-7; a possible D gene is TRBD2 (6 bases). This CDR3 is 14 amino acids long. Germline V CDR1 and CDR2: SGHAT, FQNNGV. The V and J ends lost 5 bases and 4 bases respectively, with 15 bases between them.

J is TRBJ2-3 and V is TRBV7-6; TRBD2 matches at 15 bases. V dropped 2 bases and J dropped 5; count of bases not matched to a gene: 8. Germline loops: CDR1 SGHVS, CDR2 FNYEAQ. The CDR3 spans 18 residues. The CDR3 here is CASSLRTGTSGRRDTQYF. DNA for the CDR3: TGTGCCAGCAGCTTAAGAACCGGGACTAGCGGGAGGCGAGATACGCAGTATTTT.

This clone was recorded once. The V gene is TRBV5-1, the J gene TRBJ2-3; TRBD1 might be the D (6 bases). From germline, CDR1 is SGHRS and CDR2 YFSETQ. The CDR3 sequence is 14 residues long. The germline V and J ends were trimmed by 4 bases and 2 bases, with 11 bases remaining between them. The DNA for the CDR3 is TGCGCCAGCAGCAGACGACAGGCCACAGATACGCAGTATTTT. The encoded protein is CASSRRQATDTQYF.

This clone was detected once. V gene TRBV3-1 (or the pseudogene TRBV3-2) combines with J gene TRBJ1-4, with a weak D call TRBD1 (6 bases). V dropped 0 bases and J dropped 3 bases, with 11 bases sitting between them. This CDR3 is 16 amino acids long. CDR1 LGHDT and CDR2 YNNKEL come from the germline V gene (reference sequence). The CDR3 loop reads CASSQDWGQANEKLFF. The CDR3 bases are TGTGCCAGCAGCCAAGATTGGGGACAAGCTAATGAAAAACTGTTTTTT.

The sample holds a few counts of this clone. The chain employs TRBV28 and TRBJ1-5; 7 bases map to TRBD1. The germline V gene has CDR1 MDHEN and CDR2 SYDVKM. V lost 11 bases and J lost 7; bases outside the gene matches: 8. The CDR3 extends over 12 amino acids. CDR3 protein: CAGNRGGQPQHF. The CDR3, as DNA: TGTGCCGGTAACAGGGGTGGACAGCCCCAGCATTTT.

The genes are TRBV5-1 and TRBJ1-4; a weak D match, TRBD1 (6 bases). The germline V and J ends were trimmed by 4 bases and 4 bases, with 11 bases remaining between them. The CDR3 spans 14 residues. Germline V lookup: CDR1 SGHRS, CDR2 YFSETQ. The CDR3 spells CASSPGHGNEKLFF. CDR3 coding DNA: TGCGCCAGCAGCCCGGGACACGGTAATGAAAAACTGTTTTTT. Combining the CDR3 with reference TRBV5-1 and TRBJ1-4 gives the whole variable domain KAGVTQTPRYLIKTRGQQVTLSCSPISGHRSVSWYQQTPGQGLQFLFEYFSETQRNKGNFPGRFSGRQFSNSRSEMNVSTLELGDSALYLCASSPGHGNEKLFFGSGTQLSVL.

The V call is TRBV27, the J call TRBJ1-3; no clear D. The germline V gene has CDR1 MNHEY and CDR2 SMNVEV (reference sequence). The length of the CDR3 is 14 residues. Trimming cost V 5 bases and J 3 bases, with 11 bases left between them. The CDR3 loop is CASSPDTSGNTIYF. CDR3 nucleotides: TGTGCCAGCAGTCCCGACACTAGTGGAAACACCATATATTTT.

CDR3 nucleotides: TGCGCCAGCGGGACTAGCGGGAAGAATGAGCAGTTCTTC. It is translated as CASGTSGKNEQFF. The rearrangement uses TRBV5-1 and TRBJ2-1; 13 nucleotides match TRBD2. Germline CDR1 reads SGHRS; CDR2 reads YFSETQ. V gave up 7 bases and J gave up 7 bases; unmatched junction bases: 2. There are 13 residues in the CDR3.

The chain is built from TRBV7-9 and TRBJ1-5; 11 bases match TRBD1. With 3 bases clipped from V and 0 bases from J, the junction kept 7 bases outside the gene matches. CDR3 size: 18 residues. CDR1 is SEHNR, CDR2 FQNEAQ, per germline (reference sequence). In DNA, the CDR3 is TGTGCCAGCAGCTTGGCGACGGGACAGGGGGATAGCAATCAGCCCCAGCATTTT. Amino acid sequence: CASSLATGQGDSNQPQHF.

This clone was found a few times. The chain uses TRBV5-1 and TRBJ1-2, with D unresolved. Per germline, CDR1 SGHRS and CDR2 YFSETQ. Trimming removed 4 bases from V and 8 bases from J, with 15 bases in between. CDR3 size: 13 residues. The CDR3: CASSPGLMGGYTF. CDR3 nucleotide sequence: TGCGCCAGCAGCCCCGGACTTATGGGGGGCTACACCTTC.